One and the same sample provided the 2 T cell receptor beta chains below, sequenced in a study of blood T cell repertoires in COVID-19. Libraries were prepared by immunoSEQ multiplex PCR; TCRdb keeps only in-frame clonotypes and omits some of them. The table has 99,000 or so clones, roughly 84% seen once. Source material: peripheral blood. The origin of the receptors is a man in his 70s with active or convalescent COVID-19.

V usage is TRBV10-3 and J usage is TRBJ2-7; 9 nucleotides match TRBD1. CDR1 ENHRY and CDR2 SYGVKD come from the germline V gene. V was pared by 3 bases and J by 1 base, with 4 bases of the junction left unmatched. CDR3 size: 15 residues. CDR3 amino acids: CAISDKGQGSYEQYF. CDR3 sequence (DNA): TGTGCCATCAGTGATAAGGGACAGGGATCCTACGAGCAGTACTTC.

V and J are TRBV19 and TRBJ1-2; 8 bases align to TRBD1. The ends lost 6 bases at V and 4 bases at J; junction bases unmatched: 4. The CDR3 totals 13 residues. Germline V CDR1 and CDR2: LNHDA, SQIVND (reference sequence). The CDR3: CASSLDRAYGYTF. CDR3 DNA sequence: TGTGCCAGTAGCCTGGACAGGGCCTATGGCTACACCTTC.